A single T cell receptor beta chain is shown here with its context. The sample belongs to a study of T cell changes during pregnancy in multiple sclerosis. Using immunoSEQ multiplex PCR, the repertoire was profiled, and TCRdb retains in-frame clones only, with some absent. The data show 100,000 or so clones, with 90% to 95% seen just once and around 0.9% held by the top ten. The germline V gene has CDR1 SGHTA and CDR2 FQGNSA. The CDR3 runs to 15 residues. The ends were cut back, 5 bases at V and 0 bases at J, with 10 bases in the middle. Here the sequenced sample was peripheral blood, taken before pregnancy. The receptor was derived from a female donor with multiple sclerosis, enrolled in a pregnancy study. The chain carries TRBV7-2 and TRBJ1-4; D is ambiguous. Here the CDR3 reads CASSPRGATNEKLFF. Written as DNA, the CDR3 is TGTGCCAGCAGCCCTCGCGGTGCAACTAATGAAAAACTGTTTTTT. The full variable domain, rest sourced from reference TRBV7-2 and TRBJ1-4, is GAGVSQSPSNKVTEKGKDVELRCDPISGHTALYWYRQSLGQGLEFLIYFQGNSAPDKSGLPSDRFSAERTGGSVSTLTIQRTQQEDSAVYLCASSPRGATNEKLFFGSGTQLSVL.